The 20 T cell receptor beta chains listed next were all sequenced from one sample in a study of OX40 agonist ivuxolimab in advanced cancers. TCRdb's table, derived via immunoSEQ multiplex PCR, lists solely in-frame clones and lacks some. Of some 44,000 clones listed, over 65% are singletons. Specimen: CD4+ or CD8+ T cells sorted from blood, collected in a trial of the OX40 agonist ivuxolimab. These receptors came from an adult with an advanced solid tumor such as melanoma, head and neck, liver or kidney cancer.

The genes are TRBV14 and TRBJ1-4; TRBD1 matches 7 bases. The CDR3 extends over 14 amino acids. Looked up from germline, CDR1 is SGHDN and CDR2 is FVKESK. V dropped 4 bases and J dropped 5; count of bases not matched to a gene: 4. DNA of the CDR3: TGTGCCAGCAGCCGCCAGGGGGTAAATGAAAAACTGTTTTTT. As protein: CASSRQGVNEKLFF.

This chain uses TRBV7-2 with TRBJ2-7, with a possible D match to TRBD2 (6 bases). This CDR3 spans 14 amino acids. V was clipped by 1 base and J by 2 bases, with 9 bases between them. Per germline, CDR1 SGHTA and CDR2 FQGNSA. The CDR3 is CASSLDPSAYEQYF. The CDR3 region has the DNA TGTGCCAGCAGCTTAGACCCTAGCGCCTACGAGCAGTACTTC.

A remark on this clone: This sample also contains other DNA sequences that code for the same CDR3. The chain carries TRBV6-5 and TRBJ2-2; no reliable D call. This CDR3 is 13 amino acids long. The germline CDR1 and CDR2 sequences are MNHEY and SVGAGI. Between the trimmed V and J ends, which lost 2 bases and 0 bases, there was a span of 1 base. CDR3 residues: CASSYPNTGELFF. CDR3 in DNA: TGTGCCAGCAGTTACCCGAACACCGGGGAGCTGTTTTTT.

V gene TRBV27 combines with J gene TRBJ1-3; D is ambiguous. The CDR3 sequence is 15 residues long. V shed 5 bases and J shed 4 bases, with 15 bases lying between them. The germline CDR1 and CDR2 sequences are MNHEY and SMNVEV (reference sequence). The chain's CDR3 is CASSEGKEVGNTIYF. In DNA form, the CDR3 reads TGTGCCAGCAGTGAAGGGAAGGAGGTCGGAAACACCATATATTTT.

The V call is TRBV27, the J call TRBJ1-4; 7 positions agree with TRBD1. The V segment lost 6 bases and the J segment 8 bases; nucleotides outside the gene matches: 12. The CDR3 contains 15 residues. Germline CDR1 is MNHEY and CDR2 is SMNVEV (reference sequence). The CDR3 loop is CASRCERGLLEKLFF. CDR3 bases: TGTGCCAGCAGATGCGAAAGGGGGCTACTAGAAAAACTGTTTTTT.

The rearrangement joins TRBV9 to TRBJ2-5; 13 bases map to TRBD2. Losses at the gene ends were 3 bases for V and 2 bases for J; bases not matched to a gene: 7. This CDR3 has 17 amino acids. The germline CDR1 and CDR2 sequences are SGDLS and YYNGEE. The DNA for the CDR3 is TGTGCCAGCAGCGAGGGACTAGCGGGGTGGGGGCAAGAGACCCAGTACTTC. It yields the protein CASSEGLAGWGQETQYF.

Here the CDR3 DNA reads TGTGCCAGCAGCGGAGACAGGGCTTGGGAGACCCAGTACTTC. Translating it yields CASSGDRAWETQYF. The V gene is TRBV9, the J gene TRBJ2-5; 7 bases align to TRBD1. CDR1 SGDLS and CDR2 YYNGEE come from the germline V gene. V dropped 3 bases and J dropped 5; count of bases not matched to a gene: 7. The CDR3 length is 14 residues.

The rearrangement joins TRBV18 to TRBJ2-7; unclear D gene. The CDR3 covers 15 residues. The germline CDR1 and CDR2 sequences are KGHSH and LQKENI. Trimming removed 0 bases from V and 2 bases from J, with 11 bases in between. CDR3 nucleotide sequence: TGTGCCAGCTCACCACCGCGTCAGGCCGCCTACGAGCAGTACTTC. The encoded protein is CASSPPRQAAYEQYF.

The chain links TRBV28 to TRBJ1-4, with D unclear. CDR1 is MDHEN and CDR2 is SYDVKM in the germline V gene. The CDR3 has 11 amino acids. V lost 6 bases and J 8 bases, leaving 7 bases between the germline ends. The chain's CDR3 is CASRSLEKLFF. As DNA, the CDR3 is TGTGCCAGCAGGAGTCTCGAAAAACTGTTTTTT. The full variable domain, rest sourced from reference TRBV28 and TRBJ1-4, is DVKVTQSSRYLVKRTGEKVFLECVQDMDHENMFWYRQDPGLGLRLIYFSYDVKMKEKGDIPEGYSVSREKKERFSLILESASTNQTSMYLCASRSLEKLFFGSGTQLSVL.

This chain connects TRBV27 to TRBJ2-7; 7 bases align to TRBD1. The CDR3 spans 14 residues. J gave up 6 bases and V 4 bases, and 9 bases lay outside the gene matches. Germline values: CDR1 MNHEY, CDR2 SMNVEV (reference sequence). The CDR3 nucleotides are TGTGCCAGCAGTTCCCGGCAGGGGGTCTTCGAGCAGTACTTC. It translates to CASSSRQGVFEQYF.

V usage is TRBV19 and J usage is TRBJ2-7; the match to TRBD2 covers 7 bases. The ends lost 3 bases at V and 6 bases at J; junction bases unmatched: 8. The CDR3 consists of 14 residues. Germline V gene lookup returns CDR1 LNHDA and CDR2 SQIVND (reference sequence). CDR3 residues: CASSMVRGRSEQYF. Written as DNA, the CDR3 is TGTGCCAGTAGTATGGTGCGCGGGAGAAGCGAGCAGTACTTC.

The gene calls are TRBV27 and TRBJ1-6; 7 bases agree with TRBD1. CDR1 is MNHEY and CDR2 is SMNVEV in the germline V gene (reference sequence). V lost 11 bases and J lost 6; bases outside the gene matches: 4. CDR3 length equals 12 residues. This CDR3 is CAAGTVNSPLHF. In DNA, the CDR3 is TGTGCCGCCGGGACAGTTAATTCACCCCTCCACTTT.

The chain recombines TRBV5-6 with TRBJ2-5; D gene ambiguous. Germline loops: CDR1 SGHDT, CDR2 YYEEEE. The V gene lost 5 bases and the J gene lost 7 bases, with 12 bases spanning the gap. The CDR3 loop spans 12 amino acids. The CDR3, as DNA: TGTGCCAGCAGTTCCGATGGGGTGACCCAGTACTTC. Translated: CASSSDGVTQYF.

The chain uses TRBV7-2 and TRBJ1-1; D perhaps matches TRBD1 (6 bases). V was cut by 0 bases and J by 4 bases, with 15 bases left in between. The CDR3 runs 16 residues. Germline V lookup: CDR1 SGHTA, CDR2 FQGNSA. The CDR3 region has the DNA TGTGCCAGCAGCTTAGCTTCGACGGGGGGCGGCACTGAAGCTTTCTTT. Its protein is CASSLASTGGGTEAFF.

The genes are TRBV28 and TRBJ2-7; D is unresolved. Trimming cost V 2 bases and J 3 bases, with 8 bases left between them. The CDR3 runs 13 residues. Germline V gene data show CDR1 as MDHEN and CDR2 as SYDVKM. CDR3 protein: CASSLAVNYEQYF. The CDR3 coding sequence is TGTGCCAGCAGTTTAGCAGTAAACTACGAGCAGTACTTC.

The rearrangement joins TRBV2 to TRBJ2-1; the match to TRBD1 covers 9 bases. Germline V lookup: CDR1 SNHLY, CDR2 FYNNEI. V shed 4 bases and J 8 bases; nucleotides not matched to a gene: 3. The CDR3 is 13 residues long. The DNA of the CDR3 is TGTGCCAGCAGTGTAACAGGGGGCGATGAGCAGTTCTTC. It codes for CASSVTGGDEQFF.

The chain recombines TRBV9 with TRBJ2-2, with D possibly TRBD2 on 6 matching bases. This CDR3 has 14 amino acids. V lost 1 base, J lost 7 bases, and 11 bases lay in between. Germline V CDR1 and CDR2: SGDLS, YYNGEE. CDR3 residues: CASSVLRESGELFF. DNA for the CDR3: TGTGCCAGCAGCGTATTACGGGAGAGCGGGGAGCTGTTTTTT.

This chain joins TRBV20-1 and TRBJ2-2, with a weak D call TRBD2 (5 bases). This CDR3 has 11 amino acids. CDR1 is DFQATT, CDR2 SNEGSKA, per germline (reference sequence). The CDR3 DNA is TGCGGCAGCGGCGACACCGGGGAGCTGTTTTTT. Its protein is CGSGDTGELFF.

The chain uses TRBV7-8 and TRBJ2-1; D may correspond to TRBD1 or TRBD2 (6 bases each). This CDR3 has 12 amino acids. Germline CDR1 and CDR2: SGHVS and FQNEAQ. V lost 7 bases and J lost 9, with 13 bases in between. CDR3 protein: CASKRTAGEQFF. The CDR3 coding sequence is TGTGCCAGCAAGAGGACAGCGGGTGAGCAGTTCTTC.

On this clone: Other DNA sequences of this sample code for an identical CDR3. This chain connects TRBV19 to TRBJ2-2; unclear D gene. CDR3 size: 13 residues. Looked up from germline, CDR1 is LNHDA and CDR2 is SQIVND (reference sequence). The V end lost 0 bases, the J end lost 3 bases, and 2 bases lay between the germline ends. In DNA form, the CDR3 reads TGTGCCAGTAGTATAGATCACACCGGGGAGCTGTTTTTT. Protein product: CASSIDHTGELFF.